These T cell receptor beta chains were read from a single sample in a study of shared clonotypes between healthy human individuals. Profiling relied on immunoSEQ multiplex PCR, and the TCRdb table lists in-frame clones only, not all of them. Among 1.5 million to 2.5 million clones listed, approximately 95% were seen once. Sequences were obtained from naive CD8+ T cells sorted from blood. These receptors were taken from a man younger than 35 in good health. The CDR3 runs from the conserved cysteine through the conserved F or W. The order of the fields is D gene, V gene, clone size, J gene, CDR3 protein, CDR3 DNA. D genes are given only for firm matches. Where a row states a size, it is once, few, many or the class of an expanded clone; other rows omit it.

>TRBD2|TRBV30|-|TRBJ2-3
CAWSLSGITDTQYF
TGTGCCTGGAGTCTTAGCGGGATAACAGATACGCAGTATTTT
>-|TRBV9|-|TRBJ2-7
CASSAGLGAYEQYF
TGTGCCAGCAGCGCAGGTTTGGGGGCCTACGAGCAGTACTTC
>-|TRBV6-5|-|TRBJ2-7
CAGKGPSYEQYF
TGTGCCGGCAAGGGTCCATCCTACGAGCAGTACTTC
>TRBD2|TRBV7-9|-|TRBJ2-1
CASSHTGLAGAGSYNEQFF
TGTGCCAGCAGCCACACGGGACTAGCGGGAGCCGGCTCCTACAATGAGCAGTTCTTC
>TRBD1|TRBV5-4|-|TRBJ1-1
CASSYRGGDTEAFF
TGTGCCAGCAGCTACAGGGGTGGGGACACTGAAGCTTTCTTT
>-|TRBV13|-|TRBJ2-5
CASSPWGQEGRETQYF
TGTGCCAGCAGCCCTTGGGGGCAGGAGGGGCGGGAGACCCAGTACTTC
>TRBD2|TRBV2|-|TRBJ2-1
CASMGSSGSLDEQFF
TGTGCCAGCATGGGGTCTAGCGGGAGTCTGGATGAGCAGTTCTTC
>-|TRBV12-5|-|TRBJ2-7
CASGFPRAGAYEQYF
TGTGCTAGTGGATTTCCTAGGGCAGGGGCCTACGAGCAGTACTTC
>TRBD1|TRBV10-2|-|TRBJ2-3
CASNLDREIDTQYF
TGCGCCAGCAATCTGGACAGGGAGATAGATACGCAGTATTTT
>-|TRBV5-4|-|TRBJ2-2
CASSLEGGTGGELFF
TGTGCCAGCAGCTTGGAGGGCGGTACGGGCGGGGAGCTGTTTTTT
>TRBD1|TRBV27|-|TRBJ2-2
CASSLTVTGINTGELFF
TGTGCCAGCAGTTTAACTGTGACAGGGATAAACACCGGGGAGCTGTTTTTT
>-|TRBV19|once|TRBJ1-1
CASNTYTYTEAFF
TGTGCCAGTAACACCTATACTTACACTGAAGCTTTCTTT
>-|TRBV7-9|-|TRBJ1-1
CASSLLPRAGLNTEAFF
TGTGCCAGCAGCTTACTCCCTCGAGCTGGGCTGAACACTGAAGCTTTCTTT
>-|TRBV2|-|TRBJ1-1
CASCGLGQWTEAFF
TGTGCCAGCTGCGGGTTGGGGCAATGGACTGAAGCTTTCTTT
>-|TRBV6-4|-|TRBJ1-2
CASRTVGYGYTF
TGTGCCAGCCGGACAGTGGGCTATGGCTACACCTTC
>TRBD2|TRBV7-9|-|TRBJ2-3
CASSSTSGGFTDTQYF
TGTGCCAGCAGCTCAACTAGCGGGGGATTTACAGATACGCAGTATTTT
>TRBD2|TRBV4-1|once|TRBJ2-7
CASSHRAGTYEQYF
TGCGCCAGCAGCCATCGAGCGGGGACCTACGAGCAGTACTTC
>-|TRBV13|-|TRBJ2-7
CASSLEQGYEQYF
TGTGCCAGCAGCTTAGAACAGGGCTACGAGCAGTACTTC
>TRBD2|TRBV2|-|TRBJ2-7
CASSRTSGRYEQYF
TGTGCCAGCTCTAGGACTAGCGGGAGGTACGAGCAGTACTTC
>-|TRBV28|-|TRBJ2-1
CASSLSPTAASQYNEQFF
TGTGCCAGCAGTTTATCCCCTACAGCTGCCTCCCAATACAATGAGCAGTTCTTC
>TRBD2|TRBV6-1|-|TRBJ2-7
CASSELAGARSYEQYF
TGTGCCAGCAGTGAGCTAGCGGGAGCTAGGTCCTACGAGCAGTACTTC
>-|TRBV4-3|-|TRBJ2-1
CASSQPIGKGHNEQFF
TGCGCCAGCAGCCAACCGATCGGGAAGGGCCACAATGAGCAGTTCTTC
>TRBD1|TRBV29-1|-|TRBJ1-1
CSVEGDRERTEAFF
TGCAGCGTTGAGGGGGACAGGGAACGCACTGAAGCTTTCTTT
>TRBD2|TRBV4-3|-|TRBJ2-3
CASSRELAGALGDTQYF
TGCGCCAGCAGCCGAGAACTAGCGGGAGCCCTCGGGGATACGCAGTATTTT
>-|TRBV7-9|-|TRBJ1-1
CASSLSDWEAFF
TGTGCCAGCAGCTTATCTGACTGGGAAGCTTTCTTT